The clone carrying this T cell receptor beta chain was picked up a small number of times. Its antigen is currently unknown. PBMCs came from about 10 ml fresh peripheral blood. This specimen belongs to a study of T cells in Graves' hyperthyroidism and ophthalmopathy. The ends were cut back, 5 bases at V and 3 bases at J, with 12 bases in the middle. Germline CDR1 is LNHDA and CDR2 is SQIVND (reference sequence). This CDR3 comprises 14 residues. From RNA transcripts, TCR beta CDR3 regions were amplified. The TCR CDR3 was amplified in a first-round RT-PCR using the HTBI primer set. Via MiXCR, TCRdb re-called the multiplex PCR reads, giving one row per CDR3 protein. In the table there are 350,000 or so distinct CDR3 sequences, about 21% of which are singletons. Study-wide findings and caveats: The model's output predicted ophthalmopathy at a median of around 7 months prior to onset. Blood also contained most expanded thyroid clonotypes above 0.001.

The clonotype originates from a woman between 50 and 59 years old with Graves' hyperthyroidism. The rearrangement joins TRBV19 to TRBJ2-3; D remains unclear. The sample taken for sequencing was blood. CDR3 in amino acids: CASSLFIGTDTQYF. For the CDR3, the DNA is TGTGCCAGTAGTCTGTTCATCGGTACAGATACGCAGTATTTT. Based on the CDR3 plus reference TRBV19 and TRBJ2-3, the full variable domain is DGGITQSPKYLFRKEGQNVTLSCEQNLNHDAMYWYRQDPGQGLRLIYYSQIVNDFQKGDIAEGYSVSREKKESFPLTVTSAQKNPTAFYLCASSLFIGTDTQYFGPGTRLTVL.